This T cell receptor (beta chain) was identified in a study of T cells in Graves' hyperthyroidism and ophthalmopathy. Amplified TCR beta CDR3 regions derived from RNA transcripts. The TCR CDR3 first-round RT-PCR relied on the HTBI primer set. TCRdb re-analysed the multiplex PCR reads in MiXCR, keeping a single row per CDR3 protein. The data contain about 95,000 distinct CDR3 sequences, approximately 40% of them singletons. Study findings and constraints: Clonotypes that were expanded in thyroid above 0.001 mostly appeared in blood too. From stable hyperthyroidism, ophthalmopathy was set apart by a 13 V-J model.

The study excluded patients with uncontrolled infection, other autoimmune disease, pregnancy or lactation. The diagnostic basis comprised clinical symptoms, serum thyroxine and TRAb, thyroid ultrasound and orbital computed tomography. In this sample, this clonotype turned up many times. Its specificity is unknown. From germline, CDR1 is LNHDA and CDR2 SQIVND (reference sequence). Trimming left V 7 bases short and J 9 bases short, with 9 bases between. CDR3 length: 11 residues. This rearrangement joins TRBV19 to TRBJ2-2, with no clear D. The sequenced sample consisted of peripheral blood or thyroid tissue (not recorded which). The sequence derives from a woman in her twenties or thirties with Graves' hyperthyroidism. The CDR3: CASTGGWELFF. For the CDR3, the DNA is TGTGCCAGTACAGGCGGCTGGGAGCTGTTTTTT.